This record concerns one TCR beta chain sequence. Its antigen is not known. CDR3 length equals 11 residues. Trimming stripped 1 base from V and 6 bases from J, with 1 base between. Germline V lookup: CDR1 SGHTA, CDR2 FQGNSA. These data belong to a study of OX40 agonist ivuxolimab in advanced cancers. Assay: immunoSEQ multiplex PCR; the TCRdb copy retains only in-frame clones and omits some. The top ten clones hold 8% to 11% of a sample with 70,000 or so clones, almost 90% of them seen once. Points from the study as a whole: Among expanded peripheral T cells, antigen specificity went undetermined. Dosing at 0.1 to 3.0 mg/kg was accompanied by clonal expansion of CD4+ and CD8+ blood T cells by week 6.

The chain couples TRBV7-2 to TRBJ2-1; D not resolved. The material sequenced was CD4+ or CD8+ T cells sorted from blood, taken in a trial of the OX40 agonist ivuxolimab. The TCR comes from an adult with an advanced solid tumor such as melanoma, head and neck, liver or kidney cancer. The CDR3 nucleotides read TGTGCCAGCAGCTTAGTCAATGAGCAGTTCTTC. This translates into CASSLVNEQFF.